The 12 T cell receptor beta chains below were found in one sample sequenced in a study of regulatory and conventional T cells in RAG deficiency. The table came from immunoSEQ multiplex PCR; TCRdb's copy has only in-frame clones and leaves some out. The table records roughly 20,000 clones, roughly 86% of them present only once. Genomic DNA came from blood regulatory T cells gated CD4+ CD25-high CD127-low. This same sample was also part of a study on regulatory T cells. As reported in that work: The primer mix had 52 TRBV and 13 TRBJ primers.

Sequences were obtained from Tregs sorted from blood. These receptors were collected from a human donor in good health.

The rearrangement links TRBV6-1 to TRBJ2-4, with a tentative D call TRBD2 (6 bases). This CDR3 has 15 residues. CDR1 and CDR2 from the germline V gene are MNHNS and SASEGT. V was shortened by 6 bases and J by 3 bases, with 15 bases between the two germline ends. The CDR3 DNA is TGTGCCAGCAGGGATGGGGGGTTGAGCAAAAACATTCAGTACTTC. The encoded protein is CASRDGGLSKNIQYF.

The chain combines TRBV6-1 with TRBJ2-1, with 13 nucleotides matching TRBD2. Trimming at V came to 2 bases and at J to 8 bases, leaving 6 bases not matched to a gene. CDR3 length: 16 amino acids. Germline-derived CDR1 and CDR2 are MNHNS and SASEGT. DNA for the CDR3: TGTGCCAGCAGTGAATACGGACTAGCGGGAGTATATGAGCAGTTCTTC. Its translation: CASSEYGLAGVYEQFF.

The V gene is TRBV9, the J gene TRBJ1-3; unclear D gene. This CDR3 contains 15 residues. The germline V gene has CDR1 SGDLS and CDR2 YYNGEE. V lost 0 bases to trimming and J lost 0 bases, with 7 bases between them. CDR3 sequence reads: CASSVGLSSGNTIYF. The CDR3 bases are TGTGCCAGCAGCGTAGGGTTAAGCTCTGGAAACACCATATATTTT. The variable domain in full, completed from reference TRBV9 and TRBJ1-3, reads DSGVTQTPKHLITATGQRVTLRCSPRSGDLSVYWYQQSLDQGLQFLIQYYNGEERAKGNILERFSAQQFPDLHSELNLSSLELGDSALYFCASSVGLSSGNTIYFGEGSWLTVV.

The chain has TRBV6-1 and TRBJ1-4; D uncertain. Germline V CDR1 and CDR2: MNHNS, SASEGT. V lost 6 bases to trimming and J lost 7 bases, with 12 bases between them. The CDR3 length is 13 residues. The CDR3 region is CASSPLQSEKLFF. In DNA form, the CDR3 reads TGTGCCAGCAGCCCCCTACAGAGTGAAAAACTGTTTTTT.

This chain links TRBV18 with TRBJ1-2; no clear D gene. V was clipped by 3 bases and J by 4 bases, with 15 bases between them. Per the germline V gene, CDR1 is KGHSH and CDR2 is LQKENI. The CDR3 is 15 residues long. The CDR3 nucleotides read TGTGCCAGCTCACCGGGAGGCATTGCCCTCTATGGCTACACCTTC. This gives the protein CASSPGGIALYGYTF.

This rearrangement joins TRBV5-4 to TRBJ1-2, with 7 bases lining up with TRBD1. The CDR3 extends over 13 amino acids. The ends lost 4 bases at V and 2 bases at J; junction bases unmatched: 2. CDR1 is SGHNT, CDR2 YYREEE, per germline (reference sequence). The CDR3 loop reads CASSMGQNYGYTF. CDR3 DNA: TGTGCCAGCAGCATGGGACAGAACTATGGCTACACCTTC.

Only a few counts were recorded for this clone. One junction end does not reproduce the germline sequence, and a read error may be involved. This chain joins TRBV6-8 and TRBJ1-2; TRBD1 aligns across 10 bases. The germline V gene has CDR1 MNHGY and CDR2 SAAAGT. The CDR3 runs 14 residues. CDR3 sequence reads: CASSYSMTGGSADF. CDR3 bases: TGTGCCAGCAGTTACTCGATGACAGGGGGCTCAGCCGACTTC.

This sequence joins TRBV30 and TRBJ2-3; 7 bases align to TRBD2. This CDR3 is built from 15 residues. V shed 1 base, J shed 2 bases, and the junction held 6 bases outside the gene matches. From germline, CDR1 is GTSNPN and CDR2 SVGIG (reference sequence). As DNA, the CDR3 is TGTGCCTGGAGTGACAATGGGAGGGTCACAGATACGCAGTATTTT. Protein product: CAWSDNGRVTDTQYF.

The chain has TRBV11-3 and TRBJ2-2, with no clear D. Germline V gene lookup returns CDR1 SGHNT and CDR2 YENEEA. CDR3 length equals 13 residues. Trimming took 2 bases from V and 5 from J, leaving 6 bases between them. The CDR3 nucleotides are TGTGCCAGCAGCTTATTACAGACCGGGGAGCTGTTTTTT. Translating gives CASSLLQTGELFF.

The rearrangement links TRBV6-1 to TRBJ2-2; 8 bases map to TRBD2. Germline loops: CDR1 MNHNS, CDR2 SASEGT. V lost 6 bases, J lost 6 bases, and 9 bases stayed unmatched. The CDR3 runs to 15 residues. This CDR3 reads CASSHGTSISGELFF. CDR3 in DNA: TGTGCCAGCAGCCATGGGACTAGTATATCCGGGGAGCTGTTTTTT.

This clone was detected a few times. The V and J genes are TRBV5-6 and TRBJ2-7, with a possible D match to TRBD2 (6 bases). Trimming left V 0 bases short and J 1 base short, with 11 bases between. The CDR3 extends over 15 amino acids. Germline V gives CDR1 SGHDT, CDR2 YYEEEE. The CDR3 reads CASSLGGTPSYEQYF. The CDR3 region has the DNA TGTGCCAGCAGCTTGGGCGGGACGCCATCCTACGAGCAGTACTTC.

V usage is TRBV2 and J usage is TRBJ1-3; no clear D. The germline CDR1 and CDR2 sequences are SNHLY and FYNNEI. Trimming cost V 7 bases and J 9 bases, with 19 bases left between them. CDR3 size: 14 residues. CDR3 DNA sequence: TGTGCCAGCACCAACGGAGTACTTTCAGGCACCATATATTTT. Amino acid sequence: CASTNGVLSGTIYF.